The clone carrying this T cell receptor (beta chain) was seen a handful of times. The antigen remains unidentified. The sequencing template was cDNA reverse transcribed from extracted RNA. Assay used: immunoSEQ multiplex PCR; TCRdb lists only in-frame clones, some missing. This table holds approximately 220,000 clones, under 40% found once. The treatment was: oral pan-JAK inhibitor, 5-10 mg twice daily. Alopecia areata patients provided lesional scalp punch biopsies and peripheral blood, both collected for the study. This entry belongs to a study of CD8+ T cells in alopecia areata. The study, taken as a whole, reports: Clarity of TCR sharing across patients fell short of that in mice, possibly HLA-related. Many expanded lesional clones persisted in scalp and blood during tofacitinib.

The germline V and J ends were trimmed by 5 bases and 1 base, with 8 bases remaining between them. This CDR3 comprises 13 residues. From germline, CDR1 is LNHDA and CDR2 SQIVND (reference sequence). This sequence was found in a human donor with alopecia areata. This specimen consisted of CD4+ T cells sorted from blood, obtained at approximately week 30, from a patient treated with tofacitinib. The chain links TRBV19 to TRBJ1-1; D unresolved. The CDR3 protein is CASSYTKNTEAFF. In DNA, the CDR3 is TGTGCCAGTAGTTACACCAAGAACACTGAAGCTTTCTTT.